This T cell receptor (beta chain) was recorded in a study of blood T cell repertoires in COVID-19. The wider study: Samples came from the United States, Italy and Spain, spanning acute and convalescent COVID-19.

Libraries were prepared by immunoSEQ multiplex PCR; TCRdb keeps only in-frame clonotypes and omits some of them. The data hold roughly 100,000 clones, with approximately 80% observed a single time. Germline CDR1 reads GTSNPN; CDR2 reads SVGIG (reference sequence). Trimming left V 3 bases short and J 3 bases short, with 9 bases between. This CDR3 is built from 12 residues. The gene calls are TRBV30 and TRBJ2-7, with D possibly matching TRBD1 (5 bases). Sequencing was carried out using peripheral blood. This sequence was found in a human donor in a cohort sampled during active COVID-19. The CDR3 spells CAWSLRGYEQYF. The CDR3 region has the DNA TGTGCCTGGAGCCTAAGGGGCTACGAGCAGTACTTC.